This TCR beta chain was captured in a study of T cells in Graves' hyperthyroidism and ophthalmopathy. Study-wide findings and caveats: In the blood, most expanded thyroid clonotypes above 0.001 appeared as well. Ophthalmopathy and stable hyperthyroidism were told apart by a 13 V-J model. Ophthalmopathy got predicted by the model a median approximately 6 months before its onset.

Diagnostic decisions used clinical symptoms, serum thyroxine and TRAb, thyroid ultrasound and orbital computed tomography. RNA transcripts gave rise to amplified TCR beta CDR3 regions. HTBI primers were the set used in a first-round RT-PCR of the TCR CDR3. TCRdb recomputed calls from the multiplex PCR reads with MiXCR, one row per CDR3 protein. This table holds hundreds of thousands of distinct CDR3 sequences, roughly a sixth found once. This clonotype occurred many times. Its antigen is as yet unknown. The junction had 7 bases not matched to a gene; V was cut back by 5 bases and J by 0 bases. The CDR3 has 16 amino acids. Germline CDR1 and CDR2: SNHLY and FYNNEI.

The source is a woman in her 50s with Graves' hyperthyroidism that later progressed to Graves' ophthalmopathy. The gene calls are TRBV2 and TRBJ1-1, with 9 positions matching TRBD1. The sequencing input was blood. The CDR3 region has the DNA TGTGCCAGCAGTCAAGGACAGGGGTTCATGAACACTGAAGCTTTCTTT. Amino acids: CASSQGQGFMNTEAFF.